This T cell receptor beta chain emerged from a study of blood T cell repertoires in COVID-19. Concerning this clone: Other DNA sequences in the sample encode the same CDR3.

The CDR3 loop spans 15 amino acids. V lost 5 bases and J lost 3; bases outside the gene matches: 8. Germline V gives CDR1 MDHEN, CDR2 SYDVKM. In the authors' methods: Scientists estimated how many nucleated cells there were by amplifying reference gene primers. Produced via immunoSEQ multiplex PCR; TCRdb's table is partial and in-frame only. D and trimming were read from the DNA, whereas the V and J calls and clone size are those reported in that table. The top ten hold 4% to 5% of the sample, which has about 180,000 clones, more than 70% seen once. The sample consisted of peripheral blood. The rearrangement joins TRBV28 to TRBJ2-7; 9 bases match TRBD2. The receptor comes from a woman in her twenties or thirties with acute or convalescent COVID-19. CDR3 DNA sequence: TGTGCCAGCAGTCTCCCGGGACTAGCAGTCTACGAGCAGTACTTC. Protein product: CASSLPGLAVYEQYF.